Following are 27 T cell receptor beta chains from one sample sequenced in a study of cytomegalovirus exposure and HLA in healthy donors. It was with 60 Vbeta and 13 Jbeta primers that the PCR ran. TCRdb keeps only in-frame clones here, not all; method: immunoSEQ multiplex PCR. The sample holds some 39,000 clones. The source material was PBMCs. These receptors were obtained from a male donor in good health and CMV-seronegative.

CDR3 coding DNA: TGCGGAGGGGCCGTGAACACTGAAGCTTTCTTT. The encoded protein is CGGAVNTEAFF. The gene calls are TRBV20-1 and TRBJ1-1, with TRBD1 as a possible D gene (5 bases). The germline V gene encodes CDR1 DFQATT and CDR2 SNEGSKA (reference sequence). The length of the CDR3 is 11 residues.

Comment on this clone: In the same sample, other DNA sequences code for this CDR3. The chain is built from TRBV6-1 and TRBJ1-1; D not certain. The CDR3 consists of 14 residues. Between the trimmed V and J ends, which lost 4 bases and 10 bases, there was a span of 19 bases. The germline V gene encodes CDR1 MNHNS and CDR2 SASEGT. This CDR3 reads CASSGLRLRRVAFF. CDR3 in DNA: TGTGCCAGCAGTGGACTGCGTTTGAGACGCGTAGCTTTCTTT.

The chain is built from TRBV10-2 and TRBJ2-5, with 7 bases identical to TRBD1. TRBJ2-7 matches the DNA end more closely, so the J call is doubtful. The CDR3 covers 13 residues. Germline loops: CDR1 WSHSY, CDR2 SAAADI. CDR3 sequence: CASSENRGYEQYF. In DNA form, the CDR3 reads TGCGCCAGCAGTGAGAACAGGGGCTACGAGCAGTACTTC.

This chain links TRBV6-1 with TRBJ1-5, with 8 positions matching TRBD1. Germline CDR1 MNHNS, CDR2 SASEGT. V shed 6 bases, J shed 7 bases, and the junction held 8 bases outside the gene matches. This CDR3 is 14 amino acids long. CDR3 nucleotides: TGTGCCAGCAGCGTTGGACAGGGAGGACAGCCCCAGCATTTT. Amino acids: CASSVGQGGQPQHF.

This chain joins TRBV29-1 and TRBJ2-7; 7 bases are shared with TRBD1. The V gene's germline CDR1 is SQVTM and CDR2 ANQGSEA. The CDR3 totals 13 residues. V shed 7 bases and J 0 bases; nucleotides not matched to a gene: 6. CDR3 protein: CSALRDSSYEQYF. CDR3 nucleotide sequence: TGCAGCGCCCTTCGGGACAGCTCCTACGAGCAGTACTTC.

The chain combines TRBV18 with TRBJ2-7; a weak D match, TRBD1 (6 bases). The CDR3 totals 15 residues. Germline CDR1 is KGHSH and CDR2 is LQKENI. Trimming took off 3 bases at V and 0 bases at J, with 12 bases between the two ends. CDR3 coding DNA: TGTGCCAGCTCACCCAACAGGGATCTCTCCTACGAGCAGTACTTC. This gives the protein CASSPNRDLSYEQYF. Combining the CDR3 with reference TRBV18 and TRBJ2-7 gives the whole variable domain NAGVMQNPRHLVRRRGQEARLRCSPMKGHSHVYWYRQLPEEGLKFMVYLQKENIIDESGMPKERFSAEFPKEGPSILRIQQVVRGDSAAYFCASSPNRDLSYEQYFGPGTRLTVT.

The rearrangement links TRBV6-6 to TRBJ1-2; the match to TRBD1 covers 7 bases. This CDR3 has 13 amino acids. From germline, CDR1 is MNHNY and CDR2 SVGAGI (reference sequence). The V and J ends lost 7 bases and 4 bases, in that order; junction bases with no gene match: 6. CDR3 loop: CASTRDSRYGYTF. The CDR3 DNA follows: TGTGCCAGCACCCGGGACAGCCGCTATGGCTACACCTTC.

This chain connects TRBV6-5 to TRBJ2-5; TRBD1 agrees at 7 bases. Germline V CDR1 and CDR2: MNHEY, SVGAGI. The CDR3 is made up of 15 amino acids. V dropped 6 bases and J dropped 1; count of bases not matched to a gene: 8. The CDR3 loop is CASSPWDSFQETQYF. CDR3 DNA sequence: TGTGCCAGCAGCCCCTGGGACAGCTTCCAAGAGACCCAGTACTTC.

This rearrangement joins TRBV6-1 to TRBJ2-7; a possible D gene is TRBD1 (5 bases). V was cut by 2 bases and J by 3 bases, with 8 bases left in between. This CDR3 is 13 amino acids long. Per the germline V gene, CDR1 is MNHNS and CDR2 is SASEGT. In DNA, the CDR3 is TGTGCCAGCAGTGAACGACAGATCTACGAGCAGTACTTC. As protein: CASSERQIYEQYF.

J is TRBJ1-1 and V is TRBV11-2; D call uncertain. V was clipped by 5 bases and J by 10 bases, with 17 bases between them. The CDR3 extends over 13 amino acids. Germline V lookup: CDR1 SGHAT, CDR2 FQNNGV. Written as DNA, the CDR3 is TGTGCCAGCAGCCCAGGTGGAGGGATGCCAGCTTTCTTT. Translating gives CASSPGGGMPAFF.

The chain carries TRBV29-1 and TRBJ1-1; 9 bases line up with TRBD1. This CDR3 has 13 residues. Germline V gene data show CDR1 as SQVTM and CDR2 as ANQGSEA. Unmatched junction bases numbered 3, after V lost 3 bases and J lost 4 bases. CDR3 loop: CSVESTGGTEAFF. The CDR3 nucleotides are TGCAGCGTTGAGTCGACAGGGGGCACTGAAGCTTTCTTT.

V is TRBV7-7 and J is TRBJ2-3; 10 positions match TRBD2. The V segment lost 6 bases and the J segment 3 bases; nucleotides outside the gene matches: 6. The CDR3 runs to 15 residues. In germline, CDR1 is SSHAT, CDR2 FNYEAQ (reference sequence). The CDR3 sequence is CASSLTSGATDTQYF. In DNA form, the CDR3 reads TGTGCCAGCAGTCTTACTAGCGGGGCTACAGATACGCAGTATTTT. Complete variable domain (other parts from reference TRBV7-7 and TRBJ2-3): GAGVSQSPRYKVTKRGQDVTLRCDPISSHATLYWYQQALGQGPEFLTYFNYEAQPDKSGLPSDRFSAERPEGSISTLTIQRTEQRDSAMYRCASSLTSGATDTQYFGPGTRLTVL.

The chain couples TRBV7-3 to TRBJ1-2; D not resolved. The CDR3 covers 13 residues. Per the germline V gene, CDR1 is SGHTA and CDR2 is FQGTGA. V lost 2 bases, J lost 6 bases, and 10 bases lay in between. The CDR3 bases are TGTGCCAGCAGCTTACAACCCGGGGATGGCTACACCTTC. This codes for CASSLQPGDGYTF. The variable domain in full, with the rest retrieved from reference TRBV7-3 and TRBJ1-2, is GAGVSQTPSNKVTEKGKYVELRCDPISGHTALYWYRQSLGQGPEFLIYFQGTGAADDSGLPNDRFFAVRPEGSVSTLKIQRTERGDSAVYLCASSLQPGDGYTFGSGTRLTVV.

In regard to this clone: One end of the junction varies from germline; a read error may be responsible. This sequence joins TRBV7-2 and TRBJ2-3; 10 bases align to TRBD2. CDR3 length: 15 residues. Germline values: CDR1 SGHTA, CDR2 FQGNSA. This CDR3 reads CASSLAGASTDTQYF. The DNA for the CDR3 is TGTGCCAGCAGCCTAGCGGGGGCATCCACAGATACGCAGTATTTT.

V usage is TRBV6-5 and J usage is TRBJ1-4, with D uncertain. Trimming shortened V by 6 bases and J by 8 bases, and 13 bases separated the two germline ends. CDR1 is MNHEY and CDR2 is SVGAGI in the germline V gene. This CDR3 is built from 13 residues. The CDR3 is CASSSTSREKLFF. The CDR3 nucleotides are TGTGCCAGCAGCTCTACCTCCAGGGAAAAACTGTTTTTT.

The chain uses TRBV27 and TRBJ2-1, with D possibly TRBD2 on 6 matching bases. This CDR3 is 15 amino acids long. Germline V CDR1 and CDR2: MNHEY, SMNVEV (reference sequence). Trimming took 1 base from V and 2 from J, leaving 9 bases between them. CDR3 in amino acids: CASSLYGSAYNEQFF. Here the CDR3 DNA reads TGTGCCAGCAGTTTATACGGGAGCGCCTACAATGAGCAGTTCTTC.

This chain joins TRBV18 and TRBJ2-3; tentative D call: TRBD1 (6 bases). The CDR3 runs to 15 residues. The V gene lost 3 bases and the J gene lost 0 bases, with 10 bases spanning the gap. Germline assignment: CDR1 KGHSH and CDR2 LQKENI. The DNA for the CDR3 is TGTGCCAGCTCACCGGACAGTTTTAGCACAGATACGCAGTATTTT. Protein sequence: CASSPDSFSTDTQYF. Together with reference TRBV18 and TRBJ2-3, the CDR3 gives the full variable domain: NAGVMQNPRHLVRRRGQEARLRCSPMKGHSHVYWYRQLPEEGLKFMVYLQKENIIDESGMPKERFSAEFPKEGPSILRIQQVVRGDSAAYFCASSPDSFSTDTQYFGPGTRLTVL.

This chain connects TRBV4-1 to TRBJ2-3; tentative D call: TRBD2 (5 bases). CDR1 and CDR2 from the germline V gene are MGHRA and YSYEKL. CDR3 length: 17 residues. Trimming shortened V by 1 base and J by 0 bases, and 14 bases separated the two germline ends. The CDR3 loop reads CASSQVRGLSSTDTQYF. The CDR3 coding sequence is TGCGCCAGCAGCCAAGTAAGAGGACTCTCTAGCACAGATACGCAGTATTTT.

The chain combines TRBV4-1 with TRBJ2-3; the match to TRBD1 covers 7 bases. CDR3 length: 18 residues. The trim removed 6 bases at V and 5 bases at J, leaving 20 bases unmatched. Per the germline V gene, CDR1 is MGHRA and CDR2 is YSYEKL. Written as DNA, the CDR3 is TGCGCCAGCAGATTTTTCCATATTCCAGGGGGTAGTAAAGATACGCAGTATTTT. This sequence encodes CASRFFHIPGGSKDTQYF.

The V call is TRBV5-1, the J call TRBJ1-2; 7 bases agree with TRBD1. Germline V gene lookup returns CDR1 SGHRS and CDR2 YFSETQ. J was trimmed by 1 base and V by 4 bases; bases with no gene match: 7. The CDR3 is 15 residues long. For the CDR3, the DNA is TGCGCCAGCAGCCCATACCGGGACAGTAACTATGGCTACACCTTC. Its protein product is CASSPYRDSNYGYTF.

J is TRBJ1-6 and V is TRBV18, with 7 nucleotides matching TRBD1. Trimming removed 2 bases from V and 4 bases from J; junction bases left unmatched: 8. The CDR3 runs to 17 residues. Germline V gene data show CDR1 as KGHSH and CDR2 as LQKENI. The CDR3 loop is CASSPTYRGFYNSPLHF. CDR3 nucleotides: TGTGCCAGCTCACCAACGTACAGGGGCTTTTATAATTCACCCCTCCACTTT.

The chain carries TRBV13 and TRBJ2-3; 9 nucleotides match TRBD1. Trimming at V came to 5 bases and at J to 0 bases, leaving 6 bases not matched to a gene. Germline V gene sequence: CDR1 PRHDT, CDR2 FYEKMQ (reference sequence). The CDR3 has 16 residues. CDR3 sequence: CASSQGQGPSTDTQYF. In nucleotides, the CDR3 is TGTGCCAGCAGCCAGGGACAGGGTCCCAGCACAGATACGCAGTATTTT.

The chain carries TRBV4-1 and TRBJ2-3; 7 nucleotides match TRBD2. Germline loops: CDR1 MGHRA, CDR2 YSYEKL. This CDR3 has 15 residues. The trim removed 4 bases at V and 2 bases at J, leaving 6 bases unmatched. This chain's CDR3 is CASSRTGLNTDTQYF. The CDR3 DNA sequence: TGCGCCAGCAGCCGGACGGGACTAAACACAGATACGCAGTATTTT.

This chain uses TRBV4-1 with TRBJ1-3; TRBD1 is a possible D gene (5 bases). V lost 2 bases, J lost 2 bases, and 13 bases lay in between. This CDR3 comprises 16 residues. The germline V gene encodes CDR1 MGHRA and CDR2 YSYEKL. The CDR3 nucleotides are TGCGCCAGCAGCCAATATAGTGCAGGGACTGGAAACACCATATATTTT. Protein: CASSQYSAGTGNTIYF.

The chain joins TRBV27 to TRBJ2-3; 13 nucleotides line up with TRBD2. This CDR3 spans 18 amino acids. V gave up 5 bases and J gave up 2 bases; unmatched junction bases: 10. Germline lookup yields CDR1 MNHEY and CDR2 SMNVEV (reference sequence). CDR3 region: CASSVTSGGPGDTDTQYF. In DNA, the CDR3 is TGTGCCAGCAGTGTGACTAGCGGGGGGCCCGGGGACACAGATACGCAGTATTTT.

The V call is TRBV6-1, the J call TRBJ2-7, with D possibly TRBD1 on 5 matching bases. The germline gives CDR1 MNHNS, CDR2 SASEGT. The CDR3 covers 12 residues. The V end was cut by 6 bases, the J end by 2 bases, with 8 bases between. CDR3 sequence reads: CASSPGTYEQYF. The CDR3 nucleotides are TGTGCCAGCAGCCCAGGGACCTACGAGCAGTACTTC.

The chain carries TRBV6-4 and TRBJ1-4; TRBD1 matches at 10 bases. Trimming at V came to 4 bases and at J to 8 bases, leaving 7 bases not matched to a gene. The CDR3 is 15 amino acids. Looked up from germline, CDR1 is MRHNA and CDR2 is SNTAGT. Written as DNA, the CDR3 is TGTGCCAGCAGTGTTTCGGGACAGGGGTCGGAAAAACTGTTTTTT. Encoded protein: CASSVSGQGSEKLFF.